The 26 T cell receptor beta chains in this list originate from one sample, sequenced in a study of blood T cell repertoires in COVID-19. Assay: immunoSEQ multiplex PCR; the TCRdb copy retains only in-frame clones and omits some. Of fewer than 200,000 clones in the sample, 80% to 85% were seen once. The sequencing sample was made of peripheral blood. These receptors were taken from a woman in her 70s with COVID-19, enrolled during active disease.

The chain combines TRBV19 with TRBJ2-1; unclear D gene. Germline CDR1 and CDR2: LNHDA and SQIVND (reference sequence). Trimming stripped 3 bases from V and 4 bases from J, with 10 bases between. This CDR3 region has 14 residues. This chain's CDR3 is CASSIESVYNEQFF. The CDR3 DNA follows: TGTGCCAGTAGTATTGAGTCGGTATACAATGAGCAGTTCTTC.

J is TRBJ2-5 and V is TRBV5-1; 7 positions agree with TRBD2. The CDR3 loop spans 12 amino acids. With 4 bases clipped from V and 5 bases from J, the junction kept 2 bases outside the gene matches. The germline V gene has CDR1 SGHRS and CDR2 YFSETQ. The CDR3: CASSPAGETQYF. CDR3 nucleotide sequence: TGCGCCAGCAGCCCAGCGGGGGAGACCCAGTACTTC. The full variable domain, completed using reference TRBV5-1 and TRBJ2-5, is KAGVTQTPRYLIKTRGQQVTLSCSPISGHRSVSWYQQTPGQGLQFLFEYFSETQRNKGNFPGRFSGRQFSNSRSEMNVSTLELGDSALYLCASSPAGETQYFGPGTRLLVL.

J is TRBJ1-1 and V is TRBV5-1, with 9 nucleotides matching TRBD1. CDR1 and CDR2 (germline): SGHRS, YFSETQ. Losses at the gene ends were 3 bases for V and 4 bases for J; bases not matched to a gene: 4. The length of the CDR3 is 14 residues. The DNA for the CDR3 is TGCGCCAGCAGCTACCTGACAGGGGGCACTGAAGCTTTCTTT. Translation: CASSYLTGGTEAFF.

V usage is TRBV5-1 and J usage is TRBJ1-2, with D perhaps matching TRBD1 (6 bases). V shed 0 bases and J shed 8 bases, with 14 bases lying between them. From germline, CDR1 is SGHRS and CDR2 YFSETQ. CDR3 size: 14 residues. The DNA of the CDR3 is TGCGCCAGCAGCTTGGAGGGACAAACCGGCGGCTACACCTTC. It encodes CASSLEGQTGGYTF.

The gene calls are TRBV7-2 and TRBJ1-1, with D perhaps TRBD1 (5 bases). Per germline, CDR1 SGHTA and CDR2 FQGNSA. V lost 7 bases to trimming and J lost 11 bases, with 11 bases between them. The CDR3 has 10 residues. The CDR3 nucleotides read TGTGCCAGCATGGGGCCAAGGGCTTTCTTT. Protein: CASMGPRAFF.

The genes are TRBV28 and TRBJ2-2; no definite D call. CDR1 MDHEN and CDR2 SYDVKM come from the germline V gene. The CDR3 is 16 residues long. Trimming left V 7 bases short and J 5 bases short, with 20 bases between. The CDR3 region has the DNA TGTGCCAGCACCCCCGGCGGTCACGCGAGAACCGGGGAGCTGTTTTTT. This translates into CASTPGGHARTGELFF.

This clone was seen a few times. The chain recombines TRBV6-2 or TRBV6-3 with TRBJ2-5, with 11 bases aligning to TRBD2. CDR3 size: 17 residues. Germline values: CDR1 MNHEY, CDR2 SVGEGT. Trimming removed 2 bases from V and 2 bases from J; junction bases left unmatched: 7. CDR3 in DNA: TGTGCCAGCAGTTACGAACCCAGACTAGCGGGACAAGAGACCCAGTACTTC. Translating it yields CASSYEPRLAGQETQYF.

The chain couples TRBV7-2 to TRBJ1-1; D is undetermined. V dropped 2 bases and J dropped 3 bases, with 10 bases sitting between them. The CDR3 sequence is 14 residues long. Germline CDR1 is SGHTA and CDR2 is FQGNSA. The CDR3 DNA follows: TGTGCCAGCAGCTTAAGTCGGGAGCACACTGAAGCTTTCTTT. This sequence encodes CASSLSREHTEAFF. The variable domain in full, with the rest retrieved from reference TRBV7-2 and TRBJ1-1, is GAGVSQSPSNKVTEKGKDVELRCDPISGHTALYWYRQSLGQGLEFLIYFQGNSAPDKSGLPSDRFSAERTGGSVSTLTIQRTQQEDSAVYLCASSLSREHTEAFFGQGTRLTVV.

J is TRBJ1-2 and V is TRBV19, with TRBD1 as a possible D gene (6 bases). CDR1 LNHDA and CDR2 SQIVND come from the germline V gene (reference sequence). V lost 4 bases, J lost 8 bases, and 17 bases lay in between. The CDR3 is 14 amino acids. The CDR3 protein is CASSTTTGIIGYTF. The DNA for the CDR3 is TGTGCCAGTAGTACCACCACAGGGATCATCGGCTACACCTTC.

The table lists this clone with a count of one. The J gene is TRBJ1-6, the V gene TRBV5-1; D remains ambiguous. Germline CDR1 reads SGHRS; CDR2 reads YFSETQ. Trimming removed 4 bases from V and 8 bases from J, with 16 bases in between. The CDR3 has 15 residues. For the CDR3, the DNA is TGCGCCAGCAGCCTGCAGTGGCCTGGAGATTCACCCCTCCACTTT. This codes for CASSLQWPGDSPLHF. The full variable domain, in which reference TRBV5-1 and TRBJ1-6 provide the parts outside the CDR3, is KAGVTQTPRYLIKTRGQQVTLSCSPISGHRSVSWYQQTPGQGLQFLFEYFSETQRNKGNFPGRFSGRQFSNSRSEMNVSTLELGDSALYLCASSLQWPGDSPLHFGNGTRLTVT.

With respect to this clone: Other nucleotide sequences from this sample produce the same CDR3. The chain couples TRBV7-2 to TRBJ1-5, with 7 bases that match TRBD1. J gave up 6 bases and V 1 base, and 3 bases lay outside the gene matches. Germline V CDR1 and CDR2: SGHTA, FQGNSA. This CDR3 contains 14 residues. The CDR3 nucleotides read TGTGCCAGCAGCTTAGACAGGGGCGGTCAGCCCCAGCATTTT. It encodes CASSLDRGGQPQHF.

The CDR3 sequence: CASSLGADTQYF. The CDR3 region has the DNA TGTGCCAGCAGTTTAGGAGCTGATACGCAGTATTTT. This chain uses TRBV6-6 with TRBJ2-3; D gene uncertain. Between the trimmed V and J ends, which lost 4 bases and 6 bases, there was a span of 8 bases. The CDR3 is made up of 12 amino acids. CDR1 and CDR2 (germline): MNHNY, SVGAGI (reference sequence).

The chain employs TRBV5-1 and TRBJ2-3, with 8 bases identical to TRBD1. J was trimmed by 1 base and V by 0 bases; bases with no gene match: 4. Germline loops: CDR1 SGHRS, CDR2 YFSETQ. This CDR3 comprises 16 residues. The CDR3 region has the DNA TGCGCCAGCAGCTTGGCCCCGACAGGGGGCACAGATACGCAGTATTTT. Translation: CASSLAPTGGTDTQYF.

The rearrangement links TRBV11-2 to TRBJ2-7; 9 bases are a match to TRBD2. This CDR3 is 14 amino acids long. The germline gives CDR1 SGHAT, CDR2 FQNNGV. The V and J ends lost 1 base and 3 bases, in that order; junction bases with no gene match: 1. The CDR3 is CASSLGTSVYEQYF. As DNA, the CDR3 is TGTGCCAGCAGCTTAGGGACTAGCGTCTACGAGCAGTACTTC.

This chain connects TRBV5-8 to TRBJ1-5; 8 bases align to TRBD1. The length of the CDR3 is 15 residues. CDR1 is SGHTS and CDR2 is YDEGEE in the germline V gene. V lost 4 bases and J lost 2; bases outside the gene matches: 5. CDR3 sequence reads: CASSTGTGRNQPQHF. CDR3 in DNA: TGTGCCAGCAGCACAGGGACAGGACGCAATCAGCCCCAGCATTTT. The complete variable domain, with remaining parts taken from reference TRBV5-8 and TRBJ1-5, reads EAGVTQSPTHLIKTRGQQATLRCSPISGHTSVYWYQQALGLGLQFLLWYDEGEERNRGNFPPRFSGRQFPNYSSELNVNALELEDSALYLCASSTGTGRNQPQHFGDGTRLSIL.

There are a few counts of this clone. The junction departs from germline at one end; a sequencing error may be responsible. The chain has TRBV25-1 and TRBJ1-1; TRBD1 aligns across 9 bases. This CDR3 spans 17 amino acids. CDR1 MGHDK and CDR2 SYGVNS come from the germline V gene. The CDR3 DNA reads as TGTACCAGCAGTCCAGGACAGGGGCGGGGAATGAACACTGAAGCTTTCTTT. It encodes CTSSPGQGRGMNTEAFF.

V usage is TRBV7-2 and J usage is TRBJ1-4; weak D call: TRBD1 (6 bases). The CDR3 runs to 17 residues. The germline CDR1 and CDR2 sequences are SGHTA and FQGNSA. The V gene lost 6 bases and the J gene lost 0 bases, with 17 bases spanning the gap. The CDR3 DNA sequence: TGTGCCAGCAGTCAGGGGCAGGGAACGCCAACTAATGAAAAACTGTTTTTT. Translated: CASSQGQGTPTNEKLFF.

The chain is built from TRBV18 and TRBJ1-1; TRBD1 matches at 8 bases. With 0 bases clipped from V and 2 bases from J, the junction kept 2 bases outside the gene matches. This CDR3 spans 15 amino acids. CDR1 KGHSH and CDR2 LQKENI come from the germline V gene. CDR3 in DNA: TGTGCCAGCTCACCACCGACAGGGGTAAACACTGAAGCTTTCTTT. Translated: CASSPPTGVNTEAFF.

This rearrangement joins TRBV6-2 or TRBV6-3 to TRBJ2-7; no reliable D call. The V gene's germline CDR1 is MNHEY and CDR2 SVGEGT. The CDR3 covers 12 residues. Trimming removed 6 bases at V and 6 bases at J, with 12 bases between. CDR3 in amino acids: CASSASSIEQYF. CDR3 nucleotides: TGTGCCAGCAGCGCTTCCAGTATCGAGCAGTACTTC.

This chain connects TRBV5-1 to TRBJ2-3; no clear D. Trimming shortened V by 2 bases and J by 1 base, and 11 bases separated the two germline ends. The germline gives CDR1 SGHRS, CDR2 YFSETQ. The length of the CDR3 is 15 residues. The CDR3 region has the DNA TGCGCCAGCAGCTTAACGTTAGAGCGCACAGATACGCAGTATTTT. This gives the protein CASSLTLERTDTQYF.

J is TRBJ2-2 and V is TRBV2; no clear D. This CDR3 comprises 14 residues. The germline V gene encodes CDR1 SNHLY and CDR2 FYNNEI. The V gene lost 6 bases and the J gene lost 4 bases, with 12 bases spanning the gap. CDR3 loop: CASRGQQPTGELFF. The CDR3 DNA sequence: TGTGCCAGCAGGGGCCAACAACCCACCGGGGAGCTGTTTTTT.

V usage is TRBV19 and J usage is TRBJ2-1; 16 bases line up with TRBD2. The CDR3 has 20 residues. V lost 3 bases to trimming and J lost 1 base; unmatched junction nucleotides: 9. Germline CDR1 and CDR2: LNHDA and SQIVND (reference sequence). CDR3 DNA: TGTGCCAGTAGTATGAATAAGGGACTAGCGGGAGGGTCTTCCTACAATGAGCAGTTCTTC. Amino acids: CASSMNKGLAGGSSYNEQFF. Drawing the rest from reference TRBV19 and TRBJ2-1, the complete variable domain is DGGITQSPKYLFRKEGQNVTLSCEQNLNHDAMYWYRQDPGQGLRLIYYSQIVNDFQKGDIAEGYSVSREKKESFPLTVTSAQKNPTAFYLCASSMNKGLAGGSSYNEQFFGPGTRLTVL.

This sequence joins TRBV15 and TRBJ2-7, with 8 bases matching TRBD2. Losses at the gene ends were 5 bases for V and 7 bases for J; bases not matched to a gene: 7. CDR1 and CDR2 from the germline V gene are LNHNV and YYDKDF (reference sequence). This CDR3 comprises 13 residues. CDR3 coding DNA: TGTGCCACCAGCGGGACTAGGGGCGGAGAGCAGTACTTC. Translation gives CATSGTRGGEQYF.

This clone was counted a single time. V usage is TRBV5-1 and J usage is TRBJ1-1; 7 nucleotides line up with TRBD1. V lost 4 bases, J lost 4 bases, and 7 bases stayed unmatched. Germline CDR1 is SGHRS and CDR2 is YFSETQ. The CDR3 runs to 14 residues. DNA for the CDR3: TGCGCCAGCAGCGAAACAGGGGCTAGCACTGAAGCTTTCTTT. Protein: CASSETGASTEAFF.

The chain carries TRBV20-1 and TRBJ2-1; D is perhaps TRBD2 (5 bases). V lost 3 bases, J lost 8 bases, and 8 bases lay in between. From germline, CDR1 is DFQATT and CDR2 SNEGSKA (reference sequence). The CDR3 loop spans 11 amino acids. CDR3 loop: CSASGNDEQFF. In nucleotides, the CDR3 is TGCAGTGCTAGCGGGAATGATGAGCAGTTCTTC.

J is TRBJ1-1 and V is TRBV29-1; 7 bases are shared with TRBD1. The CDR3 is made up of 14 amino acids. V trimming: 5 bases; J trimming: 0 bases; junction bases outside the gene matches: 6. Germline-derived CDR1 and CDR2 are SQVTM and ANQGSEA. Written as DNA, the CDR3 is TGCAGCGTTTTGGACAGGTTAATGAACACTGAAGCTTTCTTT. Translation: CSVLDRLMNTEAFF.